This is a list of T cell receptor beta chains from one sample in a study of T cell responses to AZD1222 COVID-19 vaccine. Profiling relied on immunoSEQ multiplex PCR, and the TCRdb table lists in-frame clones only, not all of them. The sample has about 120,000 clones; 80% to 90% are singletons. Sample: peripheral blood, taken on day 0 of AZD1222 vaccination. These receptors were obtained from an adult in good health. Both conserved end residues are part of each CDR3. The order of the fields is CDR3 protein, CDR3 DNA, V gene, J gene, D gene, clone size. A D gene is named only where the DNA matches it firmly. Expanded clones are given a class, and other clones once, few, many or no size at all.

CDR3: CASSQQTGVHEQYF
DNA: TGCGCCAGCAGCCAGCAAACAGGGGTCCACGAGCAGTACTTC
V: TRBV4-1
J: TRBJ2-7
D: TRBD1
size: -

CDR3: CAWSRTSGGYVQYF
DNA: TGTGCCTGGAGCCGGACTAGCGGGGGTTACGTGCAGTACTTC
V: TRBV30
J: TRBJ2-7
D: TRBD2
size: -

CDR3: CASSDGLAGIYEQYF
DNA: TGTGCCAGCAGCGACGGTCTAGCGGGGATCTACGAGCAGTACTTC
V: TRBV7-2
J: TRBJ2-7
D: TRBD2
size: -

CDR3: CVRSPGGGYEQYF
DNA: TGTGTCAGAAGTCCCGGGGGTGGCTACGAGCAGTACTTC
V: TRBV7-5
J: TRBJ2-7
D: -
size: -

CDR3: CASNRGGAVYNEQFF
DNA: TGTGCCAGTAATCGCGGGGGGGCCGTCTACAATGAGCAGTTCTTC
V: TRBV19
J: TRBJ2-1
D: TRBD2
size: -

CDR3: CASSSVRRVRNTIYF
DNA: TGTGCCAGCAGCTCGGTCAGGAGGGTTCGAAACACCATATATTTT
V: TRBV11-2
J: TRBJ1-3
D: -
size: -

CDR3: CASSVQAGVYF
DNA: TGTGCCAGCAGTGTCCAGGCGGGGGTTTACTTC
V: TRBV2
J: TRBJ1-2
D: -
size: -

CDR3: CASSLGPREKLFF
DNA: TGTGCCAGCAGCCTCGGACCCCGGGAAAAACTGTTTTTT
V: TRBV6-2/TRBV6-3
J: TRBJ1-4
D: -
size: -

CDR3: CASSQDFYNEQFF
DNA: TGCGCCAGCAGCCAAGATTTCTACAATGAGCAGTTCTTC
V: TRBV4-3
J: TRBJ2-1
D: -
size: -

CDR3: CASRQRGPLIGNYGYTF
DNA: TGTGCCAGCAGACAACGGGGCCCCCTTATAGGCAACTATGGCTACACCTTC
V: TRBV2
J: TRBJ1-2
D: -
size: -

CDR3: CASSLFGTGNLDEQFF
DNA: TGCGCCAGCAGCCTCTTCGGGACAGGGAATTTGGATGAGCAGTTCTTC
V: TRBV5-1
J: TRBJ2-1
D: TRBD1
size: -

CDR3: CASSLAGGDTQYF
DNA: TGTGCCAGCAGCTTGGCTGGTGGGGATACGCAGTATTTT
V: TRBV5-4
J: TRBJ2-3
D: -
size: few

CDR3: CASRGDRDPSYEQYF
DNA: TGTGCCAGCAGAGGGGACAGGGATCCGTCCTACGAGCAGTACTTC
V: TRBV7-2
J: TRBJ2-7
D: TRBD1
size: -

CDR3: CASSVGAGLNNWETQYF
DNA: TGTGCCAGCAGCGTAGGGGCGGGACTAAACAATTGGGAGACCCAGTACTTC
V: TRBV6-2/TRBV6-3
J: TRBJ2-5
D: TRBD2
size: -

CDR3: CASSQGWGDTEAFF
DNA: TGTGCCAGCAGCCAAGGTTGGGGGGACACTGAAGCTTTCTTT
V: TRBV3-1/TRBV3-2
J: TRBJ1-1
D: -
size: few

CDR3: CASSQGIKYEQYF
DNA: TGCGCCAGCAGCCAAGGGATCAAGTACGAGCAGTACTTC
V: TRBV4-1
J: TRBJ2-7
D: -
size: -

CDR3: CSVEDEYNEQFF
DNA: TGCAGCGTTGAAGACGAATACAATGAGCAGTTCTTC
V: TRBV29-1
J: TRBJ2-1
D: -
size: -

CDR3: CSVVPQAGSVAFF
DNA: TGCAGCGTTGTTCCTCAGGCAGGGAGTGTAGCTTTCTTT
V: TRBV29-1
J: TRBJ1-1
D: -
size: -

CDR3: CAIRGDRGDYGYTF
DNA: TGTGCCATCAGGGGGGACAGGGGAGACTATGGCTACACCTTC
V: TRBV10-3
J: TRBJ1-2
D: TRBD1
size: -

CDR3: CALVGGTYEQYF
DNA: TGTGCCCTTGTGGGGGGAACCTACGAGCAGTACTTC
V: TRBV30
J: TRBJ2-7
D: -
size: -

CDR3: CASSFVGRGHAYTF
DNA: TGTGCCAGTAGTTTTGTAGGCAGGGGGCACGCCTACACCTTC
V: TRBV19
J: TRBJ1-2
D: TRBD1
size: -

CDR3: CASRTGVSTEAFF
DNA: TGCGCCAGCAGGACCGGTGTGAGCACTGAAGCTTTCTTT
V: TRBV5-1
J: TRBJ1-1
D: -
size: -

CDR3: CASSPRPKTGELFF
DNA: TGTGCCAGCAGCCCTCGACCTAAAACCGGGGAGCTGTTTTTT
V: TRBV14
J: TRBJ2-2
D: -
size: -

CDR3: CAISESPNTEAFF
DNA: TGTGCCATCAGTGAGTCCCCGAACACTGAAGCTTTCTTT
V: TRBV10-3
J: TRBJ1-1
D: -
size: -

CDR3: CASTHLWSYEQYF
DNA: TGTGCCAGCACCCACCTATGGTCCTACGAGCAGTACTTC
V: TRBV11-2
J: TRBJ2-7
D: -
size: -

CDR3: CASSIGQANNEQFF
DNA: TGTGCCAGCAGCATTGGACAGGCCAACAATGAGCAGTTCTTC
V: TRBV7-9
J: TRBJ2-1
D: TRBD1
size: -

CDR3: CAWSRTDFSNYGYTF
DNA: TGTGCCTGGAGTCGGACGGACTTTTCTAACTATGGCTACACCTTC
V: TRBV30
J: TRBJ1-2
D: -
size: -

CDR3: CASGGVRNEQYF
DNA: TGTGCTAGCGGGGGGGTTCGGAACGAGCAGTACTTC
V: TRBV25-1
J: TRBJ2-7
D: TRBD2
size: few

CDR3: CASTYSLGNQPQHF
DNA: TGTGCCAGCACCTACTCTCTGGGCAATCAGCCCCAGCATTTT
V: TRBV6-2/TRBV6-3
J: TRBJ1-5
D: -
size: -